The sequence of this T cell receptor (beta chain) was determined in a study of T-cell memory formation after mild COVID-19. Note on this clonotype: The antigen remains unidentified.

TCRdb fed the 5' RACE reads into MiXCR, producing one record per CDR3 protein. The table shows more than 150,000 distinct CDR3 sequences, with about 18% occurring only once. The study's findings and limits: Shrinking CD4+ clones resided mostly in CM and EM, and CD8+ ones in EMRA.

J gave up 5 bases and V 5 bases, and 10 bases lay outside the gene matches. The CDR3 is 15 residues long. Looked up from germline, CDR1 is SGHTA and CDR2 is FQGTGA. The material sequenced was PBMCs or a T cell subset sorted from them (not recorded which). The chain uses TRBV7-3 and TRBJ1-2, with 8 bases lining up with TRBD1. This TCR came from a man in his late teens or twenties who had mild COVID-19 (a few samples of this study predate the infection). Cell type and time point are not known. CDR3 DNA sequence: TGTGCCAGCAGCCAAGCCCCGAGACAGGGGTATGGCTACACCTTC. It codes for CASSQAPRQGYGYTF. Using reference TRBV7-3 and TRBJ1-2 for the parts outside the CDR3, the full variable domain is GAGVSQTPSNKVTEKGKYVELRCDPISGHTALYWYRQSLGQGPEFLIYFQGTGAADDSGLPNDRFFAVRPEGSVSTLKIQRTERGDSAVYLCASSQAPRQGYGYTFGSGTRLTVV.